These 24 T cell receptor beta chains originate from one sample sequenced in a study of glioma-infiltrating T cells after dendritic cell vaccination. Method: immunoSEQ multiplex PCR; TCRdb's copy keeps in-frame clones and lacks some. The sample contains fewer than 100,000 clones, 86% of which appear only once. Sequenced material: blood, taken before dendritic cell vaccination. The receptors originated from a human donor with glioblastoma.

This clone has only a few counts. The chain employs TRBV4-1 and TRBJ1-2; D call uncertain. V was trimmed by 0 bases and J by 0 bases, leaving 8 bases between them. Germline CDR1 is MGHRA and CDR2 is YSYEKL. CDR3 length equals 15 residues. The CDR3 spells CASSQEALSNYGYTF. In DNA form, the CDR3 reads TGCGCCAGCAGCCAAGAAGCACTATCTAACTATGGCTACACCTTC.

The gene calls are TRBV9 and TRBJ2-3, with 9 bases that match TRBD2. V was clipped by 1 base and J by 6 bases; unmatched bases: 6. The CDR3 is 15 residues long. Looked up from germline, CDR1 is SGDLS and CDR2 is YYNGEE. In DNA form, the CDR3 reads TGTGCCAGCAGCGTAAGGCGGGGGGGTTCGGATACGCAGTATTTT. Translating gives CASSVRRGGSDTQYF. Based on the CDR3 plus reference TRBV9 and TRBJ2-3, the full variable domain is DSGVTQTPKHLITATGQRVTLRCSPRSGDLSVYWYQQSLDQGLQFLIQYYNGEERAKGNILERFSAQQFPDLHSELNLSSLELGDSALYFCASSVRRGGSDTQYFGPGTRLTVL.

CDR3: CASSLRQQVETQYF. The CDR3 DNA reads TGCGCCAGCAGCCTTAGACAGCAGGTAGAGACCCAGTACTTC. The rearrangement uses TRBV5-1 and TRBJ2-5, with a possible D match to TRBD1 (5 bases). In germline, CDR1 is SGHRS, CDR2 YFSETQ. V shed 4 bases and J shed 4 bases, with 14 bases lying between them. The CDR3 is 14 amino acids.

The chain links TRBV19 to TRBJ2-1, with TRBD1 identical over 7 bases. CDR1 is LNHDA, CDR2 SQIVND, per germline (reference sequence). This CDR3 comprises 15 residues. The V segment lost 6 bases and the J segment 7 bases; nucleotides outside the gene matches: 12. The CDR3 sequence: CASSLTGKSRNEQFF. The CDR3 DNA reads TGTGCCAGTAGCCTGACAGGGAAGAGTAGGAATGAGCAGTTCTTC.

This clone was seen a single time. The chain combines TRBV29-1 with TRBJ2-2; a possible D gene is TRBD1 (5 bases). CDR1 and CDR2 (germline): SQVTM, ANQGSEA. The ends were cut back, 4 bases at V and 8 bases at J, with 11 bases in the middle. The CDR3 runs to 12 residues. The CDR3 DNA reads TGCAGCGTTGTAGGGGCGGTGGGGGAGCTGTTTTTT. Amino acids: CSVVGAVGELFF.

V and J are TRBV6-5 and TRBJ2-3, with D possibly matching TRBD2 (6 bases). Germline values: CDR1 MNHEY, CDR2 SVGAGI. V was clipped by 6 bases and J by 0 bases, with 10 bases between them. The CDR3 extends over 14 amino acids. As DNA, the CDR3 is TGTGCCAGCAGAGGAGGGACTAGCACAGATACGCAGTATTTT. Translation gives CASRGGTSTDTQYF.

CDR3 sequence reads: CASSLASGTINNEQFF. CDR3 bases: TGTGCCAGCAGCTTAGCTAGCGGGACTATTAACAATGAGCAGTTCTTC. The V call is TRBV7-8, the J call TRBJ2-1, with 8 bases lining up with TRBD2. Trimming removed 0 bases from V and 5 bases from J; junction bases left unmatched: 6. This CDR3 spans 16 amino acids. Germline CDR1 reads SGHVS; CDR2 reads FQNEAQ.

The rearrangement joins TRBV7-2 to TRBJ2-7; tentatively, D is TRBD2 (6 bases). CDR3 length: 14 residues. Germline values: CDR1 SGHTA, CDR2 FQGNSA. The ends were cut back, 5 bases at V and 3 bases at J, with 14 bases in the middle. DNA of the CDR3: TGTGCCAGCAGCGGGACTCCGTCCCTCTACGAGCAGTACTTC. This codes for CASSGTPSLYEQYF. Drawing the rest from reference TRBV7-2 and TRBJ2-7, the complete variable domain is GAGVSQSPSNKVTEKGKDVELRCDPISGHTALYWYRQSLGQGLEFLIYFQGNSAPDKSGLPSDRFSAERTGGSVSTLTIQRTQQEDSAVYLCASSGTPSLYEQYFGPGTRLTVT.

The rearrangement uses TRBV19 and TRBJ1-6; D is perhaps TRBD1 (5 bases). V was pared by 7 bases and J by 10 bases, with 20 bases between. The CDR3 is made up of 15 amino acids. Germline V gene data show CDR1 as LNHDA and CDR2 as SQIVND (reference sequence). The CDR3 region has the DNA TGTGCCAGTAAACGCGCGGGGCGCCAGGTCTCACCCCTCCACTTT. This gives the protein CASKRAGRQVSPLHF.

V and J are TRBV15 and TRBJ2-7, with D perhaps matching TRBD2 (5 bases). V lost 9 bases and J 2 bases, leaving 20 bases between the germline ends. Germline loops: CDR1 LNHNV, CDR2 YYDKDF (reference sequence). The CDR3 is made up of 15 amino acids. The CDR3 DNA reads TGTGCCACTGCCGGGGAGCTCGTACCCCCCTACGAGCAGTACTTC. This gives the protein CATAGELVPPYEQYF.

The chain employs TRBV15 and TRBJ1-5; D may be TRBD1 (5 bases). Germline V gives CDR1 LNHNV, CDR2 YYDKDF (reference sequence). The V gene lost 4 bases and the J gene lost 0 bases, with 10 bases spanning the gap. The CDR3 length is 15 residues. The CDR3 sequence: CATSTSGNSNQPQHF. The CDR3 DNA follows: TGTGCCACCAGCACCTCAGGGAATAGCAATCAGCCCCAGCATTTT.

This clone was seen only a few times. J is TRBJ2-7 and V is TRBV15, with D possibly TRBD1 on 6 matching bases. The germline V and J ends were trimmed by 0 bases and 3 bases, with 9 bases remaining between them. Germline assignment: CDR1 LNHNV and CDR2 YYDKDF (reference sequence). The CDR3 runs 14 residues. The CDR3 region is CATSRELQGYEQYF. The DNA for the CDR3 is TGTGCCACCAGCAGAGAGCTACAGGGCTACGAGCAGTACTTC.

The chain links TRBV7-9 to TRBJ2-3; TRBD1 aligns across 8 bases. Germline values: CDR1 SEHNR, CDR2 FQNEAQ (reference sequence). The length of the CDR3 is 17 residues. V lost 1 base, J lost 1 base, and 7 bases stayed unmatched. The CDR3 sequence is CASSLGGDRRGTDTQYF. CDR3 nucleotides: TGTGCCAGCAGCTTAGGGGGGGACAGGAGAGGCACAGATACGCAGTATTTT.

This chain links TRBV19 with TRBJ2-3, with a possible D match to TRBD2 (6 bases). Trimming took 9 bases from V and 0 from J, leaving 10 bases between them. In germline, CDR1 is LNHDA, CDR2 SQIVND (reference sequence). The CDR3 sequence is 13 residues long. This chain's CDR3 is CASAGSSTDTQYF. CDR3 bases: TGTGCCAGCGCGGGGTCTAGCACAGATACGCAGTATTTT.

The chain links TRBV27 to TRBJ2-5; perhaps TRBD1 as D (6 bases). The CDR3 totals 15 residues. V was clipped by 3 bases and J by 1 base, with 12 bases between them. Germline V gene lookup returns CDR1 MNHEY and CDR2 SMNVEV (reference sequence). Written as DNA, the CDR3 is TGTGCCAGCAGTTTGTCGGACAGTGCCCAAGAGACCCAGTACTTC. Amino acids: CASSLSDSAQETQYF.

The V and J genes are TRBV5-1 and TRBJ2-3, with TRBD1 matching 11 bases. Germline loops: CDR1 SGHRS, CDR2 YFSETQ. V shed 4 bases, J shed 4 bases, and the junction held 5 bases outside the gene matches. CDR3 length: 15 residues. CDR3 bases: TGCGCCAGCAGCGCAGGACAGGGGGCAGCAGATACGCAGTATTTT. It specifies CASSAGQGAADTQYF.

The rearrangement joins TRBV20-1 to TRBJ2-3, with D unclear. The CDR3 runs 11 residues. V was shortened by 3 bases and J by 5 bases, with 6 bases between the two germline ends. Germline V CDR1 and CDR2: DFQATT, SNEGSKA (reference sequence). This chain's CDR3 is CSARSGDTQYF. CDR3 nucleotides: TGCAGTGCTAGGTCCGGAGATACGCAGTATTTT.

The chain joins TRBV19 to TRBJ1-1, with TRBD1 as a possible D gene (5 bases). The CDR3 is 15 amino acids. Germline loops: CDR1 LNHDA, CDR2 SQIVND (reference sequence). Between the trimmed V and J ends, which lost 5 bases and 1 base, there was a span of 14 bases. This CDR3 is CASSVTDSANTEAFF. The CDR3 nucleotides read TGTGCCAGTAGTGTGACAGACTCGGCGAACACTGAAGCTTTCTTT.

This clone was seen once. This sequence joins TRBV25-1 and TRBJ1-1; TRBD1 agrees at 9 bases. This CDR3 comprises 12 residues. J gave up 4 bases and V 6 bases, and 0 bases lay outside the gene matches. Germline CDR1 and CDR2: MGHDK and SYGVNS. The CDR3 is CASRDRGTEAFF. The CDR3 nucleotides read TGTGCCAGCAGGGACAGGGGCACTGAAGCTTTCTTT.

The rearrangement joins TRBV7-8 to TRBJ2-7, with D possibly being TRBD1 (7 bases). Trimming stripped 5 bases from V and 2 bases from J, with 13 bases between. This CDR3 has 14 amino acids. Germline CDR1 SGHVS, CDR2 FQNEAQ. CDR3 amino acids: CASSVAGGTYEQYF. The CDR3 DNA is TGTGCCAGCAGCGTTGCAGGGGGGACCTACGAGCAGTACTTC.

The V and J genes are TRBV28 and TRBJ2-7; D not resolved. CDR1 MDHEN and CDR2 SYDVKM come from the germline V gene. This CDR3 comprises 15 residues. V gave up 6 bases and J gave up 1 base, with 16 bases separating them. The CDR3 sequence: CASRPPVVRSYEQYF. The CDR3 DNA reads TGTGCCAGCAGGCCCCCGGTAGTTCGGTCCTACGAGCAGTACTTC.

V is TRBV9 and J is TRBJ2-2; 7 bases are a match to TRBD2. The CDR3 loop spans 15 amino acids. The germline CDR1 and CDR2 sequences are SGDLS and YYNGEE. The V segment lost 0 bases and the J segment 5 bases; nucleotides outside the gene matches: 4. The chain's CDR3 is CASSVALATTGELFF. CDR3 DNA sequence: TGTGCCAGCAGCGTAGCACTAGCGACAACCGGGGAGCTGTTTTTT.

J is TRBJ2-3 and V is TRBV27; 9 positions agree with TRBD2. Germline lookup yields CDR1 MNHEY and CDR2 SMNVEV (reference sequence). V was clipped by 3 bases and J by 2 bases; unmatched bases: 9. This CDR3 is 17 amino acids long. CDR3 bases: TGTGCCAGCAGTTTGGGTAGCGGGAGCCGGAACACAGATACGCAGTATTTT. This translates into CASSLGSGSRNTDTQYF.

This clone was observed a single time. The CDR3 nucleotides are TGTGCCAGTAGTATCAAGGGGGCTGGCACTGAAGCTTTCTTT. Amino acids: CASSIKGAGTEAFF. The V and J genes are TRBV19 and TRBJ1-1; 7 positions match TRBD1. The CDR3 length is 14 residues. Trimming removed 3 bases from V and 4 bases from J; junction bases left unmatched: 5. The germline gives CDR1 LNHDA, CDR2 SQIVND (reference sequence). The full variable domain, its missing parts supplied by reference TRBV19 and TRBJ1-1, is DGGITQSPKYLFRKEGQNVTLSCEQNLNHDAMYWYRQDPGQGLRLIYYSQIVNDFQKGDIAEGYSVSREKKESFPLTVTSAQKNPTAFYLCASSIKGAGTEAFFGQGTRLTVV.